Listed below are T cell receptor beta chains from one sample, sequenced in a study of cytomegalovirus exposure and HLA in healthy donors. The assay was immunoSEQ multiplex PCR, and TCRdb's table has in-frame clones only and misses some. There are roughly 100,000 clones in the sample; less than 85% occur only once, and about 5.4% lies in the top ten. Sequenced input: PBMCs. The receptors were sampled from a woman younger than 35 in good health and CMV-seropositive. Both conserved end residues are part of each CDR3. D genes are given only for firm matches. The listing skips clone size in some rows; elsewhere it reads once, few, many or a size class.

d_gene	abundance	j_gene	v_gene	CDR3nt	CDR3aa
-	few	TRBJ1-1	TRBV11-3	TGTGCCAGCAGCGGAGCGAACACTGAAGCTTTCTTT	CASSGANTEAFF
-	-	TRBJ2-3	TRBV19	TGTGCCAGTAGTATGATGGGCAGCACAGATACGCAGTATTTT	CASSMMGSTDTQYF
TRBD1	-	TRBJ2-7	TRBV30	TGTGCCTGGAGCGCACAGGGGTACGAGCAGTACTTC	CAWSAQGYEQYF
TRBD2	-	TRBJ2-4	TRBV6-1	TGTGCCAGCAGTAGGGCGGGAGGAAACATTCAGTACTTC	CASSRAGGNIQYF
TRBD1	-	TRBJ1-6	TRBV2	TGTGCCAGCGGGACAGGGAGTTCACCCCTCCACTTT	CASGTGSSPLHF
TRBD2	-	TRBJ2-5	TRBV27	TGTGCCAGCAGTTTCCGGGAGGGGACCCAGTACTTC	CASSFREGTQYF
-	-	TRBJ2-2	TRBV30	TGTGCCTGGAGGAGACTAACCGCCGGGGAGCTGTTTTTT	CAWRRLTAGELFF
TRBD2	-	TRBJ2-7	TRBV6-1	TGTGCCAGCAGTGAAGCGGCGCCTATCAGCGGGGGGTCCTACGAGCAGTACTTC	CASSEAAPISGGSYEQYF
TRBD1	-	TRBJ1-4	TRBV10-3	TGTGCCATCAGAGAACAGGGGTCTGAAAAACTGTTTTTT	CAIREQGSEKLFF
TRBD1	-	TRBJ2-7	TRBV9	TGTGCCAGCAGCGCAACGACCGGGACAGGGGGCCTAGGAACCTACGAGCAGTACTTC	CASSATTGTGGLGTYEQYF
TRBD1	-	TRBJ1-1	TRBV30	TGTGCCTGGGCTATTGCAGGGGGCGGGAACACTGAAGCTTTCTTT	CAWAIAGGGNTEAFF
-	-	TRBJ2-1	TRBV11-3	TGTGCCAGCGCCATGGCAGGACATTCCTACAATGAGCAGTTCTTC	CASAMAGHSYNEQFF
-	-	TRBJ1-5	TRBV6-1	TGTGCCAGCAGTGCGGGGGAAAGTCAGCCCCAGCATTTT	CASSAGESQPQHF
-	-	TRBJ1-1	TRBV7-9	TGTGCCAGCAGCTTAGTGGGCGTGAACACTGAAGCTTTCTTT	CASSLVGVNTEAFF
-	-	TRBJ2-5	TRBV5-1	TGCGCCAGCAGCTTGGCCGAACGGTCGGTCGGAGAGACCCAGTACTTC	CASSLAERSVGETQYF
TRBD2	-	TRBJ2-7	TRBV10-1	TGCGCCAGCGGGACTAGCATATACGAGCAGTACTTC	CASGTSIYEQYF
-	-	TRBJ2-7	TRBV4-1	TGCGCCAGCAGCCAAGACCTCTTTGTACTGTGGTCCGAGCAGTACTTC	CASSQDLFVLWSEQYF
-	-	TRBJ2-2	TRBV28	TGTGCCAGCAGTCCCTCCTACACCGGGGAGCTGTTTTTT	CASSPSYTGELFF
TRBD2	-	TRBJ2-3	TRBV7-8	TGTGCCAGCAGGCTAGCGGGAGCGATAGATACGCAGTATTTT	CASRLAGAIDTQYF
-	-	TRBJ1-2	TRBV6-5	TGTGCCAGCCGAACGGGGGTCCAAGATGGCTACACCTTC	CASRTGVQDGYTF
-	-	TRBJ1-1	TRBV28	TGTGCCAGCAGTTTATCACCGACAGGAGGTCTTGAAGCTTTCTTT	CASSLSPTGGLEAFF
-	-	TRBJ1-2	TRBV6-5	TGTGCCAGCTTCCCCACTTGGAACTATGGCTACACCTTC	CASFPTWNYGYTF
-	-	TRBJ2-5	TRBV2	TGTGCCAGCAGCTCCCGTGGGGAGAGAGAGACCCAGTACTTC	CASSSRGERETQYF
-	-	TRBJ1-1	TRBV6-1	TGTGCCAGCAGTGCTACAGGATTGAACACTGAAGCTTTCTTT	CASSATGLNTEAFF
TRBD1	-	TRBJ2-7	TRBV7-9	TGTGCCAGCGGGGGACAGGGAATAAACGAGCAGTACTTC	CASGGQGINEQYF
TRBD1	-	TRBJ2-6	TRBV18	TGTGCCAGCTCACCTCCCACAGGGGGATCTGGGGCCAACGTCCTGACTTTC	CASSPPTGGSGANVLTF
TRBD1	-	TRBJ2-1	TRBV6-1	TGTGCCAGCAGCCCCGGGACAGAATACAATGAGCAGTTCTTC	CASSPGTEYNEQFF
-	-	TRBJ2-3	TRBV7-3	TGTGCCAGCAGCCGGGGCGGCGGGATCACAGATACGCAGTATTTT	CASSRGGGITDTQYF
-	-	TRBJ2-7	TRBV19	TGTGCCAGTAGTATAGATGAGGGGGTCAACGAGCAGTACTTC	CASSIDEGVNEQYF
TRBD2	-	TRBJ2-3	TRBV6-5	TGTGCCAGCAGTAATAGCGGGAGTACGGCAGATACGCAGTATTTT	CASSNSGSTADTQYF
-	-	TRBJ2-1	TRBV13	TGTGCCAGCAGCTTCTCTCGCGTCGATGAGCAGTTCTTC	CASSFSRVDEQFF
-	-	TRBJ2-1	TRBV11-2	TGTGCCAGCAGCTCCACCCTAGGCCACAATGAGCAGTTCTTC	CASSSTLGHNEQFF
TRBD2	-	TRBJ2-7	TRBV10-3	TGTGCCATCAGAGGGGATCTAGCGGGTTACGAGCAGTACTTC	CAIRGDLAGYEQYF
TRBD2	-	TRBJ2-3	TRBV29-1	TGCAGCGTCCTGCGGGGGGAAACGCAGTATTTT	CSVLRGETQYF
-	-	TRBJ2-5	TRBV10-1	TGCGCCAGCAGTGATTCTTTCGGGGGTTTTAAGACCCAGTACTTC	CASSDSFGGFKTQYF
-	-	TRBJ2-7	TRBV7-9	TGTGCCAGCAGCTCGGTAGCGGACTCCTACGAGCAGTACTTC	CASSSVADSYEQYF
TRBD1	-	TRBJ2-7	TRBV7-3	TGTGCCAGCAGCTCAATCACAGGGGGCGAGCAGTACTTC	CASSSITGGEQYF
TRBD1	-	TRBJ1-2	TRBV28	TGTGCCAGCATTCTAGGGACAGGCCGATCCTATGGCTACACCTTC	CASILGTGRSYGYTF
-	-	TRBJ2-1	TRBV28	TGTGCCAGCACCCTCAGGGGTAATGAGCAGTTCTTC	CASTLRGNEQFF
-	-	TRBJ2-3	TRBV28	TGTGCCAGCAGTTTCACAGTACCTAGCACAGATACGCAGTATTTT	CASSFTVPSTDTQYF
-	-	TRBJ1-2	TRBV30	TGTGCCTGGAGTGCTGACAGGAACTATGGCTACACCTTC	CAWSADRNYGYTF
-	-	TRBJ2-1	TRBV7-2	TGTGCCAGCAGCCCTACCGGGACATCATACAATGAGCAGTTCTTC	CASSPTGTSYNEQFF
-	-	TRBJ2-7	TRBV5-1	TGCGCCAGCAGCCCGGATGTCGGGGGATGGGAGCAGTACTTC	CASSPDVGGWEQYF
-	-	TRBJ2-7	TRBV28	TGTGCCAGCAGTCCCACTTGGGACAACTACGAGCAGTACTTC	CASSPTWDNYEQYF
TRBD1	-	TRBJ2-5	TRBV30	TGTGCCTGGAGTGCCACAGGGGCAGAGACCCAGTACTTC	CAWSATGAETQYF
TRBD1	-	TRBJ1-6	TRBV5-1	TGCGCCAGCAGCCAGGGACAGGGCAATTCACCCCTCCACTTT	CASSQGQGNSPLHF
TRBD1	-	TRBJ2-3	TRBV10-3	TGTGCCACCGGGACAGGGACAGATACGCAGTATTTT	CATGTGTDTQYF
-	-	TRBJ2-7	TRBV5-1	TGCGCCAGCAGCTTCAGGGTGGACTACGAGCAGTACTTC	CASSFRVDYEQYF
-	-	TRBJ2-7	TRBV6-6	TGTGCCAGCAGCCCACGGGGCAGGGGTTACGAGCAGTACTTC	CASSPRGRGYEQYF
TRBD2	-	TRBJ2-1	TRBV4-1	TGCGCCAGCAGGTGGGCTAGCGGGAGCGGTGAGCAGTTCTTC	CASRWASGSGEQFF
TRBD1	-	TRBJ2-7	TRBV7-8	TGTGCCAGCAGCGTAGCCGGGACAGGGGGTGTCGAGCAGTACTTC	CASSVAGTGGVEQYF
TRBD2	-	TRBJ2-5	TRBV11-2	TGTGCCAGCAGCTTAGGACAGCCCGTGGCGGGAGAAGAGACCCAGTACTTC	CASSLGQPVAGEETQYF
TRBD2	few	TRBJ2-2	TRBV7-6	TGTGCCAGCAGCTTAGGGCTAGCGGAGAACACCGGGGAGCTGTTTTTT	CASSLGLAENTGELFF
-	-	TRBJ1-1	TRBV6-1	TGTGCCAGCAACGGATTAGTTACAGCAAACACTGACGCTTTCTTT	CASNGLVTANTDAFF
-	-	TRBJ2-2	TRBV5-1	TGCGCCAGCATGAAACAGCCTAACACCGGGGAGCTGTTTTTT	CASMKQPNTGELFF
TRBD1	-	TRBJ2-3	TRBV10-3	TGTGCCATCAGTGAGGCCGACAGGGGGCACCCAGATACGCAGTATTTT	CAISEADRGHPDTQYF
-	-	TRBJ2-3	TRBV15	TGTGCCACCAGCAGACCATACCCCAGACAGGTCCGGCACACAGATACGCAGTATTTT	CATSRPYPRQVRHTDTQYF
-	-	TRBJ2-7	TRBV2	TGTGCCAGCAGTGACGAGGTGGATTACGAGCAGTACTTC	CASSDEVDYEQYF
-	-	TRBJ1-1	TRBV10-1	TGCGCCAGCAGTGCCCTAGGGAACACTGAAGCTTTCTTT	CASSALGNTEAFF
TRBD2	few	TRBJ2-7	TRBV29-1	TGCAGCGTTGAGTGGACTAGCGGGAGGAACGAGCAGTACTTC	CSVEWTSGRNEQYF